This T cell receptor (beta chain) was sequenced in a study of patients and donors after allogeneic stem cell transplantation. The germline gives CDR1 GTSNPN, CDR2 SVGIG (reference sequence). This CDR3 comprises 10 residues. Using its own MiXCR run on the RT-PCR reads, TCRdb lists one record per CDR3 protein. This sample has 400,000 to 500,000 distinct CDR3 sequences, with roughly 17% found just once. Material for sequencing was blood, either unsorted or a sorted T cell fraction (not recorded which). This receptor was obtained from a human donor who was either an allogeneic HSCT recipient or a stem cell or donor lymphocyte infusion donor (not recorded which). It is not recorded whose cells these are; they may come from a transplant donor. The rearrangement uses TRBV30 and TRBJ2-1, with D perhaps TRBD1 (6 bases). The CDR3 coding sequence is TGTGCGGGGGCGAGGGATGAGCAGTTCTTC. Protein sequence: CAGARDEQFF. Full variable domain (rest looked up from reference TRBV30 and TRBJ2-1): SQTIHQWPATLVQPVGSPLSLECTVEGTSNPNLYWYRQAAGRGLQLLFYSVGIGQISSEVPQNLSASRPQDRQFILSSKKLLLSDSGFYLCAGARDEQFFGPGTRLTVL.